This is a list of T cell receptor beta chains from one sample in a study of identical twins. A single record per CDR3 protein comes from TCRdb applying MiXCR to the 5' RACE reads. The sample lists around 100,000 distinct CDR3 sequences, 5.9% occurring once. Sequencing was carried out using memory T cells sorted from blood. The source of these receptors is a woman in her forties or fifties in good health. Both conserved end residues are part of each CDR3. Each record gives: D gene, J gene, V gene, clone size, CDR3 DNA, CDR3 protein. A D gene is named only where the DNA matches it firmly. The listing skips clone size in some rows; elsewhere it reads once, few, many or a size class.

d_gene: -
j_gene: TRBJ1-1
v_gene: TRBV11-2
abundance: many
CDR3nt: TGTGCCAGCAGCTTAGAATTCGGCAGGAACACTGAAGCTTTCTTT
CDR3aa: CASSLEFGRNTEAFF

d_gene: -
j_gene: TRBJ2-1
v_gene: TRBV6-5
abundance: few
CDR3nt: TGTGCCAGCAGTTACTCGGGGCGGGACCTGAACAATGAGCAGTTCTTC
CDR3aa: CASSYSGRDLNNEQFF

d_gene: TRBD1
j_gene: TRBJ2-2
v_gene: TRBV5-5
abundance: many
CDR3nt: TGTGCCAGCAGCCCCGACAGGGGTGTCACCGGGGAGCTGTTTTTT
CDR3aa: CASSPDRGVTGELFF

d_gene: -
j_gene: TRBJ2-2
v_gene: TRBV4-1
abundance: many
CDR3nt: TGCGCCAGCAGCCTCCTTAGGGCCCAGGGGACGAACACCGGGGAGCTGTTTTTT
CDR3aa: CASSLLRAQGTNTGELFF

d_gene: TRBD1
j_gene: TRBJ2-6
v_gene: TRBV5-1
abundance: few
CDR3nt: TGCGCCAGCAGCTTGTCAACAGGGGCGGGCTCTGGGGCCAACGTCCTGACTTTC
CDR3aa: CASSLSTGAGSGANVLTF

d_gene: -
j_gene: TRBJ2-7
v_gene: TRBV5-1
abundance: few
CDR3nt: TGCGCCAGCAGCGGTAGGCTAGCCTACGAGCAGTACTTC
CDR3aa: CASSGRLAYEQYF

d_gene: TRBD2
j_gene: TRBJ2-4
v_gene: TRBV20-1
abundance: many
CDR3nt: TGCAGTGCTCCCGGGGAGGGGCTGGCCAAAAACATTCAGTACTTC
CDR3aa: CSAPGEGLAKNIQYF

d_gene: -
j_gene: TRBJ2-5
v_gene: TRBV20-1
abundance: few
CDR3nt: TGCAGTGCTAGAGAGACAGCGGGCCTCCTGGAGACCCAGTACTTC
CDR3aa: CSARETAGLLETQYF

d_gene: TRBD1
j_gene: TRBJ2-7
v_gene: TRBV6-1
abundance: many
CDR3nt: TGTGCCAGCCTAGGGGGCGCAGAGGCCTACGAGCAGTACTTC
CDR3aa: CASLGGAEAYEQYF

d_gene: TRBD2
j_gene: TRBJ2-7
v_gene: TRBV4-1
abundance: many
CDR3nt: TGCGCCAGCAGCCAAGTGGTTAGCGGGAGACGGTCGAACGAGCAGTACTTC
CDR3aa: CASSQVVSGRRSNEQYF

d_gene: -
j_gene: TRBJ2-4
v_gene: TRBV11-3
abundance: many
CDR3nt: TGTGCCAGCAGCTTATTGGACAGACTAGCCAAAAACATTCAGTACTTC
CDR3aa: CASSLLDRLAKNIQYF

d_gene: -
j_gene: TRBJ2-3
v_gene: TRBV18
abundance: -
CDR3nt: TGTGCCAGCTCACCATCGGGGACTGGCGCAGATACGCAGTATTTT
CDR3aa: CASSPSGTGADTQYF

d_gene: -
j_gene: TRBJ1-4
v_gene: TRBV5-1
abundance: many
CDR3nt: TGCGCCAGCAGCTTGAGGGGTGCCTCAACTAATGAAAAACTGTTTTTT
CDR3aa: CASSLRGASTNEKLFF

d_gene: -
j_gene: TRBJ2-1
v_gene: TRBV20-1
abundance: few
CDR3nt: TGCAGTGCTAGAGCGCAACTAGGTTTCCTAGAGCAGTTCTTC
CDR3aa: CSARAQLGFLEQFF

d_gene: -
j_gene: TRBJ2-1
v_gene: TRBV20-1
abundance: many
CDR3nt: TGCAGTGCTAGAGAAGGTGGGAGACCCTCCTACAATGAGCAGTTCTTC
CDR3aa: CSAREGGRPSYNEQFF